These 28 T cell receptor beta chains came from one sample sequenced in a study of T cell responses to AZD1222 COVID-19 vaccine. The repertoire was sequenced with immunoSEQ multiplex PCR; TCRdb's copy has only in-frame clones and lacks some. The sample carries some 160,000 clones, 91% recorded once. The material sequenced was peripheral blood, taken on day 0 of AZD1222 vaccination. These TCRs come from an adult in good health.

CDR3 bases: TGTGCCAGCGGGAAGGGGGCACTAAGTTACGAGCAGTACTTC. Amino acids: CASGKGALSYEQYF. The chain carries TRBV9 and TRBJ2-7; 7 bases agree with TRBD1. This CDR3 comprises 14 residues. Germline V CDR1 and CDR2: SGDLS, YYNGEE. The V segment lost 7 bases and the J segment 4 bases; nucleotides outside the gene matches: 11.

As concerns this clone: The same CDR3 also results from other DNA sequences found in this sample. The J gene is TRBJ2-7, the V gene TRBV5-6; D might be TRBD2 (8 bases). V lost 4 bases and J 7 bases, leaving 21 bases between the germline ends. CDR3 length equals 15 residues. The V gene's germline CDR1 is SGHDT and CDR2 YYEEEE. The CDR3 here is CASSPGLAGGGEQYF. CDR3 nucleotides: TGTGCCAGCAGCCCTGGACTAGCAGGGGGTGGTGAGCAGTACTTC.

This rearrangement joins TRBV10-3 to TRBJ1-3; 10 nucleotides agree with TRBD1. V lost 6 bases and J lost 5; bases outside the gene matches: 7. Per germline, CDR1 ENHRY and CDR2 SYGVKD. The CDR3 extends over 15 amino acids. The CDR3 sequence: CAISSGTGDRNTIYF. CDR3 nucleotides: TGTGCCATCAGCTCCGGGACAGGGGATCGAAACACCATATATTTT.

The chain links TRBV9 to TRBJ1-4, with D unclear. This CDR3 has 15 amino acids. CDR1 is SGDLS and CDR2 is YYNGEE in the germline V gene. Trimming took off 3 bases at V and 2 bases at J, with 11 bases between the two ends. This CDR3 reads CASSARSDTNEKLFF. CDR3 DNA: TGTGCCAGCAGCGCCCGGAGCGACACTAATGAAAAACTGTTTTTT.

The chain combines TRBV19 with TRBJ2-1; D not certain. Germline V gene lookup returns CDR1 LNHDA and CDR2 SQIVND (reference sequence). The V and J ends lost 9 bases and 0 bases respectively, with 18 bases between them. The CDR3 sequence is 16 residues long. CDR3 sequence (DNA): TGTGCCAGCCACTTACGCCCAGATGGCTCCTACAATGAGCAGTTCTTC. This translates into CASHLRPDGSYNEQFF.

This chain connects TRBV7-9 to TRBJ1-1; D possibly corresponds to TRBD1 (5 bases). In germline, CDR1 is SEHNR, CDR2 FQNEAQ (reference sequence). The CDR3 length is 13 residues. The V gene lost 5 bases and the J gene lost 3 bases, with 10 bases spanning the gap. CDR3 in amino acids: CASSTLGDTEAFF. As DNA, the CDR3 is TGTGCCAGCAGCACCTTGGGGGACACTGAAGCTTTCTTT.

Remarks on this clone: A read error may account for a junction end that differs from germline. The genes are TRBV4-1 and TRBJ2-7; D is uncertain. The CDR3 contains 15 residues. The V gene's germline CDR1 is MGHRA and CDR2 YSYEKL. CDR3 loop: CATSPLWGASYEQYF. CDR3 coding DNA: TGCGCCACCAGCCCACTGTGGGGTGCGTCCTACGAGCAGTACTTC.

The V and J genes are TRBV5-1 and TRBJ2-5; D unclear. The CDR3 covers 12 residues. CDR1 and CDR2 (germline): SGHRS, YFSETQ. V was shortened by 2 bases and J by 5 bases, with 7 bases between the two germline ends. The CDR3 DNA is TGCGCCAGCAGCTTCCCTAGTGAGACCCAGTACTTC. Protein: CASSFPSETQYF.

This chain connects TRBV18 to TRBJ2-5; D is perhaps TRBD2 (6 bases). Between the trimmed V and J ends, which lost 6 bases and 5 bases, there was a span of 16 bases. The CDR3 sequence is 14 residues long. Germline-derived CDR1 and CDR2 are KGHSH and LQKENI. The CDR3 bases are TGTGCCAGCTCCCCGCGGGGTCAGCGGGAGACCCAGTACTTC. Translating it yields CASSPRGQRETQYF.

This clone has a handful of counts. CDR3 region: CASSRDRHAGANVLTF. Written as DNA, the CDR3 is TGTGCCAGCAGCCGAGACCGGCACGCTGGGGCCAACGTCCTGACTTTC. This chain links TRBV3-1 (or the pseudogene TRBV3-2) with TRBJ2-6; D gene uncertain. CDR3 length: 16 residues. The germline V gene has CDR1 LGHDT and CDR2 YNNKEL (reference sequence). Trimming cost V 4 bases and J 2 bases, with 12 bases left between them.

This clone was seen only once. V is TRBV12-3 or TRBV12-4 and J is TRBJ2-7; tentatively, D is TRBD1 (5 bases). This CDR3 has 13 residues. The germline V and J ends were trimmed by 2 bases and 6 bases, with 11 bases remaining between them. The CDR3 DNA reads as TGTGCCAGCAGTTTATCGCCAGGGTTCGAGCAGTACTTC. Translated, it gives CASSLSPGFEQYF.

This clone was seen more than once but under ten times. This rearrangement joins TRBV28 to TRBJ1-2; D gene uncertain. The CDR3 runs 15 residues. The V and J ends lost 4 bases and 1 base respectively, with 13 bases between them. Germline CDR1 and CDR2: MDHEN and SYDVKM. The chain's CDR3 is CASSSDFGYNYGYTF. The CDR3 DNA is TGTGCCAGCAGTTCCGATTTCGGGTATAACTATGGCTACACCTTC.

The chain uses TRBV7-9 and TRBJ2-7; TRBD2 matches 11 bases. V lost 2 bases, J lost 3 bases, and 3 bases stayed unmatched. Germline V lookup: CDR1 SEHNR, CDR2 FQNEAQ (reference sequence). The CDR3 is 15 amino acids. CDR3 sequence: CASSLRLAGIYEQYF. For the CDR3, the DNA is TGTGCCAGCAGCTTACGACTAGCGGGGATCTACGAGCAGTACTTC.

This sequence joins TRBV28 and TRBJ2-7; D is perhaps TRBD1 (5 bases). CDR1 is MDHEN, CDR2 SYDVKM, per germline. This CDR3 has 14 residues. V was pared by 5 bases and J by 8 bases, with 19 bases between. The CDR3 DNA follows: TGTGCCAGCAGTACGTGGACAAAGTCTTTTCAGCAGTACTTC. It codes for CASSTWTKSFQQYF. The full variable domain, with the rest looked up from reference TRBV28 and TRBJ2-7, is DVKVTQSSRYLVKRTGEKVFLECVQDMDHENMFWYRQDPGLGLRLIYFSYDVKMKEKGDIPEGYSVSREKKERFSLILESASTNQTSMYLCASSTWTKSFQQYFGPGTRLTVT.

CDR3 loop: CASSLGLAGPNNEQFF. In DNA form, the CDR3 reads TGTGCCAGCAGTTTAGGACTAGCGGGACCGAACAATGAGCAGTTCTTC. This chain uses TRBV28 with TRBJ2-1, with TRBD2 matching over 12 bases. This CDR3 comprises 16 residues. V was clipped by 2 bases and J by 5 bases; unmatched bases: 4. Germline V gives CDR1 MDHEN, CDR2 SYDVKM.

In this sample, this clone turned up once. CDR3 sequence: CSVEGGRRSDTQYF. DNA for the CDR3: TGCAGCGTTGAGGGCGGGAGAAGGTCAGATACGCAGTATTTT. The chain carries TRBV29-1 and TRBJ2-3, with TRBD2 matching 7 bases. The CDR3 extends over 14 amino acids. Trimming took 3 bases from V and 4 from J; bases not matched to a gene: 7. Germline V gives CDR1 SQVTM, CDR2 ANQGSEA.

The rearrangement links TRBV24-1 to TRBJ1-2, with D possibly matching TRBD1 (5 bases). The CDR3 has 17 residues. CDR1 is KGHDR, CDR2 SFDVKD, per germline. Trimming stripped 0 bases from V and 2 bases from J, with 15 bases between. The CDR3 reads CATSDLQRDCPNYGYTF. CDR3 DNA: TGTGCCACCAGTGATTTGCAGCGGGACTGTCCAAACTATGGCTACACCTTC.

This chain links TRBV30 with TRBJ1-1; D is unresolved. Trimming took off 2 bases at V and 1 base at J, with 8 bases between the two ends. CDR1 is GTSNPN, CDR2 SVGIG, per germline (reference sequence). The CDR3 consists of 13 residues. The CDR3 loop is CAWSTQRNTEAFF. The CDR3 bases are TGTGCCTGGAGTACTCAGAGGAACACTGAAGCTTTCTTT. The full variable domain, in which reference TRBV30 and TRBJ1-1 provide the parts outside the CDR3, is SQTIHQWPATLVQPVGSPLSLECTVEGTSNPNLYWYRQAAGRGLQLLFYSVGIGQISSEVPQNLSASRPQDRQFILSSKKLLLSDSGFYLCAWSTQRNTEAFFGQGTRLTVV.

CDR3 in amino acids: CASSLDRVGEKLFF. DNA of the CDR3: TGTGCCAGCAGCCTGGACAGGGTAGGAGAAAAACTGTTTTTT. The gene calls are TRBV7-2 and TRBJ1-4; 8 bases are shared with TRBD1. This CDR3 contains 14 residues. Germline CDR1 reads SGHTA; CDR2 reads FQGNSA. Trimming cost V 5 bases and J 8 bases; bases outside gene matches: 7.

V gene TRBV28 combines with J gene TRBJ2-5; D possibly corresponds to TRBD1 (5 bases). V lost 3 bases and J 4 bases, leaving 9 bases between the germline ends. Per the germline V gene, CDR1 is MDHEN and CDR2 is SYDVKM. The CDR3 is made up of 13 amino acids. DNA of the CDR3: TGTGCCAGCAGTTTTTTTACAGGAGAGACCCAGTACTTC. Translation: CASSFFTGETQYF. The entire variable domain, with the rest obtained from reference TRBV28 and TRBJ2-5, is as follows: DVKVTQSSRYLVKRTGEKVFLECVQDMDHENMFWYRQDPGLGLRLIYFSYDVKMKEKGDIPEGYSVSREKKERFSLILESASTNQTSMYLCASSFFTGETQYFGPGTRLLVL.

V is TRBV9 and J is TRBJ2-7; D unresolved. Germline V CDR1 and CDR2: SGDLS, YYNGEE. The CDR3 consists of 15 residues. Between the trimmed V and J ends, which lost 0 bases and 2 bases, there was a span of 12 bases. CDR3: CASSVEAAPPYEQYF. The CDR3 DNA reads as TGTGCCAGCAGCGTAGAGGCGGCTCCTCCCTACGAGCAGTACTTC.

The V and J genes are TRBV19 and TRBJ2-2; tentatively, D is TRBD1 or TRBD2 (6 bases each). CDR1 and CDR2 (germline): LNHDA, SQIVND (reference sequence). V lost 2 bases and J 8 bases, leaving 12 bases between the germline ends. The CDR3 totals 14 residues. The CDR3 region is CASSIPGAGGELFF. For the CDR3, the DNA is TGTGCCAGTAGTATACCGGGGGCCGGGGGGGAGCTGTTTTTT.

The chain links TRBV18 to TRBJ1-1, with D maybe TRBD1 (5 bases). The ends were cut back, 3 bases at V and 0 bases at J, with 20 bases in the middle. The germline V gene encodes CDR1 KGHSH and CDR2 LQKENI. The CDR3 runs 18 residues. The CDR3 DNA reads as TGTGCCAGCTCACCCGGGGTGGGGGGAGTGTGGATGAACACTGAAGCTTTCTTT. Encoded protein: CASSPGVGGVWMNTEAFF. Full variable domain (remainder filled in from reference TRBV18 and TRBJ1-1): NAGVMQNPRHLVRRRGQEARLRCSPMKGHSHVYWYRQLPEEGLKFMVYLQKENIIDESGMPKERFSAEFPKEGPSILRIQQVVRGDSAAYFCASSPGVGGVWMNTEAFFGQGTRLTVV.

This chain links TRBV18 with TRBJ2-2; unclear D gene. Germline lookup yields CDR1 KGHSH and CDR2 LQKENI. The CDR3 runs 12 residues. V lost 2 bases, J lost 6 bases, and 4 bases lay in between. CDR3 sequence (DNA): TGTGCCAGCTCACCAGTTTCCGGGGAGCTGTTTTTT. Translating gives CASSPVSGELFF.

Points on this clone: The sample carries other DNA sequences with the same CDR3. The gene calls are TRBV24-1 and TRBJ2-3; 9 positions match TRBD1. The J segment lost 3 bases and the V segment lost 7 bases, leaving 7 bases of the junction unmatched. The germline V gene has CDR1 KGHDR and CDR2 SFDVKD. This CDR3 spans 15 amino acids. CDR3 residues: CATSDPGQGTDTQYF. CDR3 DNA sequence: TGTGCCACCAGCGACCCTGGACAGGGGACAGATACGCAGTATTTT.

This sequence joins TRBV27 and TRBJ1-3; D gene uncertain. The germline gives CDR1 MNHEY, CDR2 SMNVEV (reference sequence). The CDR3 has 15 residues. Trimming removed 0 bases from V and 4 bases from J, with 10 bases in between. The CDR3 protein is CASSLSGQGGNTIYF. CDR3 sequence (DNA): TGTGCCAGCAGTTTATCAGGGCAAGGGGGAAACACCATATATTTT.

The V and J genes are TRBV6-4 and TRBJ2-3; 11 bases map to TRBD2. The CDR3 is 15 amino acids. The germline gives CDR1 MRHNA, CDR2 SNTAGT. Trimming removed 4 bases from V and 3 bases from J; junction bases left unmatched: 3. CDR3: CASSGLAGGTDTQYF. The CDR3 DNA is TGTGCCAGCAGTGGTCTAGCGGGAGGAACAGATACGCAGTATTTT.

The chain uses TRBV27 and TRBJ2-2; 15 nucleotides align to TRBD2. The CDR3 runs 16 residues. The germline gives CDR1 MNHEY, CDR2 SMNVEV (reference sequence). V lost 5 bases to trimming and J lost 5 bases; unmatched junction nucleotides: 3. Here the CDR3 reads CASSLGLAGGTGELFF. The CDR3, as DNA: TGTGCCAGCAGTCTGGGACTAGCGGGAGGAACCGGGGAGCTGTTTTTT.